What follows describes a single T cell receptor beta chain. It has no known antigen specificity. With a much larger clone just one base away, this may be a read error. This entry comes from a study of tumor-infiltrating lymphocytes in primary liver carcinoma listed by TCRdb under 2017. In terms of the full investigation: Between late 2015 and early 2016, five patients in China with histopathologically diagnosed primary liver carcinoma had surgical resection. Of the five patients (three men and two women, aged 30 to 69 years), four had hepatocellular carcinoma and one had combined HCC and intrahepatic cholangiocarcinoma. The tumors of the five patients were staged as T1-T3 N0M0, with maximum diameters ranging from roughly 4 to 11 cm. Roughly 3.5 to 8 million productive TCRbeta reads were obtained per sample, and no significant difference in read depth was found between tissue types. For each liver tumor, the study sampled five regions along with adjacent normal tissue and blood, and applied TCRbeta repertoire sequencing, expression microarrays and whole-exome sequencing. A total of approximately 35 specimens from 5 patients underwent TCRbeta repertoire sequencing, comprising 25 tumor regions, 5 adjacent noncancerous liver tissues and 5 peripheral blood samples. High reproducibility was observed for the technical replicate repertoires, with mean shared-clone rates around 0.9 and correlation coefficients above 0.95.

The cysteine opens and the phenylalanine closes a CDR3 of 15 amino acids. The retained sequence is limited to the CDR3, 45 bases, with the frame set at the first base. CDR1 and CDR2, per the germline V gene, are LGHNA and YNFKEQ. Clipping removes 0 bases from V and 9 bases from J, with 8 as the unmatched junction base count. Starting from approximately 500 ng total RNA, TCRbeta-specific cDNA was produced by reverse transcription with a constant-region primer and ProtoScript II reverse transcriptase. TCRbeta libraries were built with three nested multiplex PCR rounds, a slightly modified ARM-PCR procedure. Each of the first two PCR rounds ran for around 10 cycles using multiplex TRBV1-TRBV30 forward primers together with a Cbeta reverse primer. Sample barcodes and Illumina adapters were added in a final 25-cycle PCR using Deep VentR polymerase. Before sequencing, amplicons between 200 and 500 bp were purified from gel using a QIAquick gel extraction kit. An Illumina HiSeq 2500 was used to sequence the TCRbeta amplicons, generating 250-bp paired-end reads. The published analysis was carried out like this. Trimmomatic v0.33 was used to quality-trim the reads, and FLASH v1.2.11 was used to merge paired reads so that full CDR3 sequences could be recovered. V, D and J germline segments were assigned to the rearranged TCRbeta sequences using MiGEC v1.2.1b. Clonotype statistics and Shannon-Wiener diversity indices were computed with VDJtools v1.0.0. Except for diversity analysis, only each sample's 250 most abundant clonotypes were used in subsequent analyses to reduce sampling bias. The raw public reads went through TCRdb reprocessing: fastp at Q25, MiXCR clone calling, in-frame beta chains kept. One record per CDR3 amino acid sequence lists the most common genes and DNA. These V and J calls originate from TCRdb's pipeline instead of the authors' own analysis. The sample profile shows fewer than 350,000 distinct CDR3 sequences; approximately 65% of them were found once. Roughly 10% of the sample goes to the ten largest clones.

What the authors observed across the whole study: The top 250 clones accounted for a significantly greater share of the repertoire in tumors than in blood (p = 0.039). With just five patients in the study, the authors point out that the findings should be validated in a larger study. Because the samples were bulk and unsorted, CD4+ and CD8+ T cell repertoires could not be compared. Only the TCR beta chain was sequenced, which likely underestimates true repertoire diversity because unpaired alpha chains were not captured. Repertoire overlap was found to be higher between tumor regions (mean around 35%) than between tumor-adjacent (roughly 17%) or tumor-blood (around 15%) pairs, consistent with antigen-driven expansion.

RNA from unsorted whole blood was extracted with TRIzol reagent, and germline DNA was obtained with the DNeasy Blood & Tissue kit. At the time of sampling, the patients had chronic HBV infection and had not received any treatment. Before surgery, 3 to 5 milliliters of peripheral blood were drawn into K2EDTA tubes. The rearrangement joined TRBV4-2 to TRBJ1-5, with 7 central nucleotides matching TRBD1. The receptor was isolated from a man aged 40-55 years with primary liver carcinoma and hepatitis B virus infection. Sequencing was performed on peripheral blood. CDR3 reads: CASSQEVAGGPPQHF. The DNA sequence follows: TGTGCCAGCAGCCAAGAGGTGGCAGGGGGTCCGCCCCAGCATTTT.